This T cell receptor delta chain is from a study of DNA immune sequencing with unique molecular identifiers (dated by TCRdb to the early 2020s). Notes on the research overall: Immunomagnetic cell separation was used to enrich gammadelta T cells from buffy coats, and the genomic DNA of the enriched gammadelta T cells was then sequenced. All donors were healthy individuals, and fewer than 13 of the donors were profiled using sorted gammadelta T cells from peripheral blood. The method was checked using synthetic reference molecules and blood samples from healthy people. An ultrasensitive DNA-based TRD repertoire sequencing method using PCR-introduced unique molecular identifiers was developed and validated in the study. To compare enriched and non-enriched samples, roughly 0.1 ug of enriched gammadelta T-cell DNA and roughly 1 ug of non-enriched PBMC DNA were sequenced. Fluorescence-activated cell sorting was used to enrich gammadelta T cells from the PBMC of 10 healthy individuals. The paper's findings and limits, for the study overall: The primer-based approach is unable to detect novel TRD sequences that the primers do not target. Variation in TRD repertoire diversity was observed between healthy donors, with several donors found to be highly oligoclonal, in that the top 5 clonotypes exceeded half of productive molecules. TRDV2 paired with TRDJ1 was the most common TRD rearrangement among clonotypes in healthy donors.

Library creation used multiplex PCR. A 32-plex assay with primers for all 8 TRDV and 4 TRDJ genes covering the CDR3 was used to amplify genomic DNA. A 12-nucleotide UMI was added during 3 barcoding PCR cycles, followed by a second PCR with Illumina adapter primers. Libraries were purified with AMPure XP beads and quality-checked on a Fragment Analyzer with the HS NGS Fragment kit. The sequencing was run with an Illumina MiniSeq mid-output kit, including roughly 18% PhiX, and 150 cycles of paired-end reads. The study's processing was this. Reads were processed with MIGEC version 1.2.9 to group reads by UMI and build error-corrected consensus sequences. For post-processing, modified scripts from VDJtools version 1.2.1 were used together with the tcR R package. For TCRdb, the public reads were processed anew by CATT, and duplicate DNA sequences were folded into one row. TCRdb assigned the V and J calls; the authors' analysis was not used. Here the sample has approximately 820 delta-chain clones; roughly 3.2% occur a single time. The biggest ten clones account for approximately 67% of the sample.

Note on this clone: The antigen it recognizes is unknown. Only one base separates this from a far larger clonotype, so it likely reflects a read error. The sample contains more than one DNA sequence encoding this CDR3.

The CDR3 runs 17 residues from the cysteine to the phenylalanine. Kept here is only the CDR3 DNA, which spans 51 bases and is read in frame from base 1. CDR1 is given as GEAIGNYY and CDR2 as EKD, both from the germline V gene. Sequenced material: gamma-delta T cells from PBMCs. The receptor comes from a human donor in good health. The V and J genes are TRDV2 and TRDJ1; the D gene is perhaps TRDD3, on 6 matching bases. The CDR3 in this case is CACDTLIDTTGADKLIF. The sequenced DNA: TGTGCATGTGACACTCTAATCGATACGACCGGCGCCGATAAACTCATCTTT.